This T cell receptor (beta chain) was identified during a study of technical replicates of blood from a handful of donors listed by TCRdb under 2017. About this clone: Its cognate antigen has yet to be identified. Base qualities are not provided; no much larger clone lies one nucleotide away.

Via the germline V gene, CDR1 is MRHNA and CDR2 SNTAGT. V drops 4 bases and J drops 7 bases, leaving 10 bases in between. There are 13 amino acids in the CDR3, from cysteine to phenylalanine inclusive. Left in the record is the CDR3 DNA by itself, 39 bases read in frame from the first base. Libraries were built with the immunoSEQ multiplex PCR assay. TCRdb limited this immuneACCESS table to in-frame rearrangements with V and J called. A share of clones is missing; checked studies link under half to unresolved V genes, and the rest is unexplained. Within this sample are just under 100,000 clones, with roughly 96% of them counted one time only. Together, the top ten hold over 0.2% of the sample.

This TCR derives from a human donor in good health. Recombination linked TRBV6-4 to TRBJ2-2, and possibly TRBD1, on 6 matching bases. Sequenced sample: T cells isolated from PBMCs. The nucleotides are TGTGCCAGCAGTGGGAGGACAGACGGGGAGCTGTTTTTT. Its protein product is CASSGRTDGELFF.